These T cell receptor beta chains were read from a single sample in a study of blood T cell repertoires in COVID-19. TCRdb's table, derived via immunoSEQ multiplex PCR, lists solely in-frame clones and lacks some. The sample records approximately 240,000 clones, 84% being singletons. Input material: peripheral blood. The source is a woman in her sixties with acute or convalescent COVID-19. CDR3s include the opening cysteine and the closing phenylalanine or tryptophan. D genes are given only for firm matches. Size is omitted from some rows. Given values are once, few, many or a class for expanded clones.

clone size | D gene | J gene | V gene | CDR3 protein | CDR3 DNA
NA | TRBD1 | TRBJ1-2 | TRBV10-1 | CASSVEGARFLHGYTF | TGCGCCAGCAGTGTGGAGGGGGCGAGGTTCTTACATGGCTACACCTTC
NA | NA | TRBJ1-2 | TRBV18 | CASSPEALYGYTF | TGTGCCAGCTCACCCGAGGCACTCTATGGCTACACCTTC
NA | NA | TRBJ2-5 | TRBV13 | CASSSRLVSQETQYF | TGTGCCAGCAGCTCCAGACTAGTCTCACAAGAGACCCAGTACTTC
NA | NA | TRBJ1-1 | TRBV6-5 | CASSFQMSNTEAFF | TGTGCCAGCAGTTTCCAAATGTCGAACACTGAAGCTTTCTTT
NA | NA | TRBJ2-5 | TRBV5-1 | CASSLTGSETQYF | TGCGCCAGCAGCTTGACGGGGTCGGAGACCCAGTACTTC
NA | NA | TRBJ2-7 | TRBV29-1 | CSVVEGSGYEQYF | TGCAGCGTTGTTGAAGGGAGCGGCTACGAGCAGTACTTC
NA | NA | TRBJ1-5 | TRBV19 | CASSERNDQPQHF | TGTGCCAGTAGTGAGCGAAACGATCAGCCCCAGCATTTT
NA | TRBD1 | TRBJ1-5 | TRBV6-5 | CASGQGAGSNQPQHF | TGTGCCAGTGGACAGGGGGCTGGTAGCAATCAGCCCCAGCATTTT
NA | NA | TRBJ2-3 | TRBV21-1 | CASSKVLRLAGAIYSTDTQYF | TGTGCCAGCAGCAAAGTGTTACGGCTAGCGGGGGCAATATATAGCACAGATACGCAGTATTTT
NA | NA | TRBJ1-4 | TRBV21-1 | CASRTHPGQGNEKLFF | TGTGCCAGCAGAACACACCCGGGACAGGGTAATGAAAAACTGTTTTTT
once | NA | TRBJ2-7 | TRBV6-4 | CASSDVPGRGELYF | TGTGCCAGCAGTGACGTTCCCGGCAGGGGTGAGCTGTACTTC
once | NA | TRBJ1-2 | TRBV7-9 | CASSFGLDRNYGYTF | TGTGCCAGCAGCTTTGGTTTGGACAGAAACTATGGCTACACCTTC
NA | NA | TRBJ1-1 | TRBV25-1 | CASSDRAFTGTEAFF | TGTGCCAGCAGTGATCGGGCGTTTACGGGAACTGAAGCTTTCTTT
NA | NA | TRBJ2-1 | TRBV21-1 | CASSGGLALTSNEQFF | TGTGCCAGCAGCGGCGGACTAGCCCTAACCTCCAATGAGCAGTTCTTC
NA | NA | TRBJ1-5 | TRBV27 | CASSSIAGVRNQPQHF | TGTGCCAGCAGTTCCATCGCGGGGGTACGCAATCAGCCCCAGCATTTT
once | TRBD1 | TRBJ1-2 | TRBV18 | CASSPPGQGGYTF | TGTGCCAGCTCACCACCGGGACAGGGTGGCTACACCTTC
NA | NA | TRBJ1-1 | TRBV9 | CASSPRQTLNTEAFF | TGTGCCAGCAGCCCCCGACAGACCCTGAACACTGAAGCTTTCTTT
once | NA | TRBJ1-1 | TRBV5-1 | CASSPQGNTEAFF | TGCGCCAGCAGTCCCCAGGGGAACACTGAAGCTTTCTTT
many | TRBD2 | TRBJ2-7 | TRBV6-5 | CASSTSGGFSYEQYF | TGTGCCAGCAGTACTAGCGGGGGATTTTCATACGAGCAGTACTTC
NA | TRBD2 | TRBJ2-1 | TRBV2 | CASSVLAGGDEQFF | TGTGCCAGCAGTGTCCTAGCGGGGGGTGATGAGCAGTTCTTC
NA | NA | TRBJ1-4 | TRBV6-5 | CASSGSSEEKLFF | TGTGCCAGCAGCGGGTCGTCAGAGGAAAAACTGTTTTTT
NA | NA | TRBJ1-5 | TRBV6-5 | CASTRGGGNQPQHF | TGTGCCAGCACGAGGGGAGGGGGCAATCAGCCCCAGCATTTT
once | NA | TRBJ1-2 | TRBV30 | CAWSAGEGYGYTF | TGTGCCTGGAGTGCAGGGGAAGGCTATGGCTACACCTTC
once | NA | TRBJ2-5 | TRBV18 | CASSPFTGGQTQETQYF | TGTGCCAGCTCACCCTTTACAGGAGGACAGACACAAGAGACCCAGTACTTC
NA | NA | TRBJ1-4 | TRBV6-5 | CASGLANTEKLFF | TGTGCCAGCGGACTGGCGAATACTGAAAAACTGTTTTTT
few | NA | TRBJ1-4 | TRBV28 | CASSLQSFATNEKLFF | TGTGCCAGCAGTTTACAGTCTTTTGCAACTAATGAAAAACTGTTTTTT
NA | NA | TRBJ1-4 | TRBV14 | CASSPFGGNNEKLFF | TGTGCCAGCAGCCCCTTCGGGGGGAACAATGAAAAACTGTTTTTT
NA | TRBD1 | TRBJ2-4 | TRBV7-2 | CASSSRDSKNIQYF | TGTGCCAGCAGCTCCCGGGACAGTAAAAACATTCAGTACTTC
NA | TRBD1 | TRBJ1-1 | TRBV7-3 | CASSLKGGADAFF | TGTGCCAGCAGCTTAAAAGGGGGCGCAGACGCTTTCTTT
NA | NA | TRBJ2-3 | TRBV4-2 | CASSPKTTGSTDTQYF | TGTGCCAGCAGCCCAAAAACGACAGGAAGCACAGATACGCAGTATTTT
NA | NA | TRBJ2-5 | TRBV5-6 | CASSFRGAGGETQYF | TGTGCCAGCAGCTTTCGGGGGGCAGGAGGGGAGACCCAGTACTTC
NA | NA | TRBJ2-7 | TRBV7-6 | CASSRGPPGGGEQYF | TGTGCCAGCAGTCGGGGGCCGCCGGGAGGTGGCGAGCAGTACTTC
NA | NA | TRBJ2-7 | TRBV6-2/TRBV6-3 | CASSDSRYEQYF | TGTGCCAGCAGTGATTCCAGATACGAGCAGTACTTC
NA | NA | TRBJ1-1 | TRBV12-3/TRBV12-4 | CASSFWRDSEAFF | TGTGCCAGCAGTTTTTGGCGGGACTCTGAAGCTTTCTTT
NA | NA | TRBJ1-2 | TRBV19 | CASRSNGGTTNYGYTF | TGTGCCAGTAGATCAAACGGGGGAACTACTAACTATGGCTACACCTTC
few | TRBD1 | TRBJ1-4 | TRBV5-5 | CASSLAWDRGASTNEKLFF | TGTGCCAGCAGCTTGGCCTGGGACAGGGGGGCTTCAACTAATGAAAAACTGTTTTTT
NA | NA | TRBJ1-1 | TRBV10-3 | CAIRGNPQGNTEAFF | TGTGCCATCAGAGGAAATCCACAGGGGAACACTGAAGCTTTCTTT
once | NA | TRBJ2-7 | TRBV4-3 | CASSQDYGGGHYEQYF | TGCGCCAGCAGCCAAGATTACGGTGGGGGCCACTACGAGCAGTACTTC
NA | TRBD2 | TRBJ2-7 | TRBV10-3 | CAIRGDYPYEQYF | TGTGCCATCAGGGGGGACTATCCCTACGAGCAGTACTTC
NA | TRBD1 | TRBJ1-1 | TRBV30 | CAWVNRGRFTEAFF | TGTGCCTGGGTGAACAGGGGTCGATTCACTGAAGCTTTCTTT
NA | NA | TRBJ1-4 | TRBV30 | CAWGREWGEKLFF | TGTGCCTGGGGGCGGGAGTGGGGTGAAAAACTGTTTTTT
NA | NA | TRBJ1-1 | TRBV6-2/TRBV6-3 | CASSGLVTEAFF | TGTGCCAGCAGCGGACTGGTCACTGAAGCTTTCTTT
NA | TRBD1 | TRBJ1-4 | TRBV29-1 | CSALDRGANEKLFF | TGCAGCGCCCTGGACAGGGGAGCTAATGAAAAACTGTTTTTT
NA | NA | TRBJ1-6 | TRBV2 | CASSENDNSNSPLHF | TGTGCCAGCAGTGAAAATGACAACTCGAACTCACCCCTCCACTTT
once | TRBD1 | TRBJ1-6 | TRBV5-4 | CASSLDRGQTPLHF | TGTGCCAGCAGCTTGGACAGGGGGCAAACACCCCTCCACTTT